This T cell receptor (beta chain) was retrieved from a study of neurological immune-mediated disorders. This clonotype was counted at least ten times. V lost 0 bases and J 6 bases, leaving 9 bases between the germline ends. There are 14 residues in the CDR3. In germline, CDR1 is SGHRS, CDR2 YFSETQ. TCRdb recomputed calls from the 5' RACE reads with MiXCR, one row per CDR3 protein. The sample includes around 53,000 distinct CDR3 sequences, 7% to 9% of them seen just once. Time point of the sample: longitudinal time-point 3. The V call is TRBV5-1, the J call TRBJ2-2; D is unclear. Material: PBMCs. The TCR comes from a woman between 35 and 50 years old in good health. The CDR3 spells CASSLGPYPGELFF. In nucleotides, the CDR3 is TGCGCCAGCAGCTTGGGCCCGTATCCCGGGGAGCTGTTTTTT. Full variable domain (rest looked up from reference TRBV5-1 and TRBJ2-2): KAGVTQTPRYLIKTRGQQVTLSCSPISGHRSVSWYQQTPGQGLQFLFEYFSETQRNKGNFPGRFSGRQFSNSRSEMNVSTLELGDSALYLCASSLGPYPGELFFGEGSRLTVL.